One sample yielded the 26 T cell receptor beta chains listed below, sequenced in a study of shared clonotypes between healthy human individuals. TCRdb keeps only in-frame clones here, not all; method: immunoSEQ multiplex PCR. The sample yields about 2.1 million clones, 93% seen once. Terminally differentiated effector memory CD45RA+ cells were left out of the naive CD8 fraction, which was CD45RO-negative and positively selected for CCR7. Sequencing was performed on naive CD8+ T cells from PBMCs. Source of these receptors: a man aged 18 to 35 in good health. Some clones in this sample may be carry-over from other donors' samples.

For this clone: Other DNA sequences in this sample translate to the same CDR3. This rearrangement joins TRBV29-1 to TRBJ2-7; 9 positions match TRBD2. V lost 5 bases and J lost 6; bases outside the gene matches: 5. The CDR3 sequence is 12 residues long. Per the germline V gene, CDR1 is SQVTM and CDR2 is ANQGSEA. CDR3 region: CSVLAGGGEQYF. The CDR3 nucleotides are TGCAGCGTTCTCGCGGGAGGGGGCGAGCAGTACTTC.

The gene calls are TRBV6-1 and TRBJ1-5; a possible D gene is TRBD1 (6 bases). From germline, CDR1 is MNHNS and CDR2 SASEGT. The V end lost 2 bases, the J end lost 9 bases, and 14 bases lay between the germline ends. The CDR3 consists of 14 residues. The CDR3 sequence is CASSELREGGPQHF. In DNA, the CDR3 is TGTGCCAGCAGTGAACTGAGAGAAGGGGGGCCCCAGCATTTT.

The V gene is TRBV7-9, the J gene TRBJ1-2; TRBD1 aligns across 7 bases. V shed 4 bases and J 4 bases; nucleotides not matched to a gene: 12. Germline V lookup: CDR1 SEHNR, CDR2 FQNEAQ (reference sequence). The CDR3 runs to 16 residues. CDR3 nucleotide sequence: TGTGCCAGCAGCTCCCGGACAGGCGAGCAGGGCTATGGCTACACCTTC. Translation: CASSSRTGEQGYGYTF.

The chain joins TRBV6-6 to TRBJ1-5; no definite D call. The CDR3 loop spans 15 amino acids. Trimming removed 7 bases from V and 4 bases from J, with 17 bases in between. CDR1 and CDR2 from the germline V gene are MNHNY and SVGAGI (reference sequence). CDR3 loop: CASTPHGRSNQPQHF. CDR3 sequence (DNA): TGTGCCAGCACCCCACATGGAAGATCAAATCAGCCCCAGCATTTT.

The gene calls are TRBV9 and TRBJ2-2; D call uncertain. Deletions cut 4 bases from V and 8 bases from J, with 12 bases between. The CDR3 runs 13 residues. Germline V gene data show CDR1 as SGDLS and CDR2 as YYNGEE. CDR3 in DNA: TGTGCCAGCAGCTCAAGCCCCTTGGGGGAGCTGTTTTTT. Translated, it gives CASSSSPLGELFF.

The chain joins TRBV9 to TRBJ2-3; D not resolved. The CDR3 consists of 16 residues. V was shortened by 3 bases and J by 5 bases, with 19 bases between the two germline ends. Germline CDR1 is SGDLS and CDR2 is YYNGEE. CDR3 sequence (DNA): TGTGCCAGCAGCGCACCTCGTCGGAGCCCATTAGATACGCAGTATTTT. Translated: CASSAPRRSPLDTQYF.

The chain uses TRBV7-6 and TRBJ2-1, with a weak D call TRBD1 (5 bases). Per germline, CDR1 SGHVS and CDR2 FNYEAQ. The CDR3 consists of 15 residues. V was clipped by 3 bases and J by 7 bases, with 16 bases between them. The CDR3 DNA is TGTGCCAGCAGCTTTAAATGGGGCAGGGAAAATGAGCAGTTCTTC. The encoded protein is CASSFKWGRENEQFF.

The chain couples TRBV29-1 to TRBJ1-2; D is possibly TRBD1 (6 bases). The germline V gene has CDR1 SQVTM and CDR2 ANQGSEA. This CDR3 has 13 residues. Deletions cut 0 bases from V and 7 bases from J, with 12 bases between. CDR3 residues: CSVEEPGVLGYTF. CDR3 DNA sequence: TGCAGCGTTGAAGAGCCAGGGGTTCTTGGCTACACCTTC.

This clone appeared once. The sample has other DNA sequences that encode this CDR3 too. The CDR3 is CASSFGTEQFF. The CDR3 coding sequence is TGTGCCAGCAGTTTCGGGACAGAGCAGTTCTTC. The rearrangement links TRBV27 to TRBJ2-1; D may be TRBD1 (6 bases). CDR1 is MNHEY and CDR2 is SMNVEV in the germline V gene (reference sequence). The CDR3 consists of 11 residues. The V end was cut by 3 bases, the J end by 10 bases, with 7 bases between.

The chain recombines TRBV18 with TRBJ1-4; D is possibly TRBD1 (5 bases). The CDR3 consists of 14 residues. In germline, CDR1 is KGHSH, CDR2 LQKENI. The V and J ends lost 3 bases and 6 bases respectively, with 11 bases between them. The CDR3 nucleotides are TGTGCCAGCTCACCGGTAGGGGATGATGAAAAACTGTTTTTT. It codes for CASSPVGDDEKLFF.

The chain carries TRBV2 and TRBJ2-4; perhaps TRBD2 as D (5 bases). CDR1 SNHLY and CDR2 FYNNEI come from the germline V gene. The CDR3 has 13 amino acids. V dropped 8 bases and J dropped 3 bases, with 11 bases sitting between them. Here the CDR3 DNA reads TGTGCCAGCCGCCAACGGGGCAAAAACATTCAGTACTTC. Protein sequence: CASRQRGKNIQYF.

This clone is a singleton in its sample. The chain uses TRBV5-8 and TRBJ2-7; perhaps TRBD1 as D (6 bases). Trimming stripped 0 bases from V and 3 bases from J, with 10 bases between. Per the germline V gene, CDR1 is SGHTS and CDR2 is YDEGEE. The CDR3 has 14 residues. CDR3 DNA: TGTGCCAGCAGCTTGGAGGGACAATACTACGAGCAGTACTTC. Its protein is CASSLEGQYYEQYF. The variable domain in full, completed from reference TRBV5-8 and TRBJ2-7, reads EAGVTQSPTHLIKTRGQQATLRCSPISGHTSVYWYQQALGLGLQFLLWYDEGEERNRGNFPPRFSGRQFPNYSSELNVNALELEDSALYLCASSLEGQYYEQYFGPGTRLTVT.

The chain carries TRBV19 and TRBJ2-7; no clear D. The germline gives CDR1 LNHDA, CDR2 SQIVND (reference sequence). The V end was cut by 5 bases, the J end by 3 bases, with 11 bases between. The CDR3 sequence is 13 residues long. The CDR3 loop is CASSLGFLYEQYF. The CDR3 nucleotides read TGTGCCAGTAGTTTGGGGTTCCTCTACGAGCAGTACTTC.

The chain couples TRBV5-1 to TRBJ1-1; TRBD1 might be the D (6 bases). This CDR3 has 15 residues. Germline CDR1 reads SGHRS; CDR2 reads YFSETQ. With 0 bases removed from V and 1 base from J, the gap between germline ends came to 10 bases. CDR3 DNA sequence: TGCGCCAGCAGCTTGGGACCGGGGGCGAACACTGAAGCTTTCTTT. Its protein product is CASSLGPGANTEAFF. The full variable domain, rest sourced from reference TRBV5-1 and TRBJ1-1, is KAGVTQTPRYLIKTRGQQVTLSCSPISGHRSVSWYQQTPGQGLQFLFEYFSETQRNKGNFPGRFSGRQFSNSRSEMNVSTLELGDSALYLCASSLGPGANTEAFFGQGTRLTVV.

This rearrangement joins TRBV9 to TRBJ1-2, with D hard to call. The CDR3 covers 16 residues. V was cut by 0 bases and J by 4 bases, with 16 bases left in between. In germline, CDR1 is SGDLS, CDR2 YYNGEE. The CDR3 coding sequence is TGTGCCAGCAGCGTAGCAGTTGAACAGAAGATCTATGGCTACACCTTC. It codes for CASSVAVEQKIYGYTF.

In DNA, the CDR3 is TGTGCCAGCAGCGTGGGGCAGCGCGCCTACGAGCAGTACTTC. It codes for CASSVGQRAYEQYF. The V and J genes are TRBV9 and TRBJ2-7; D perhaps matches TRBD1 (5 bases). The CDR3 loop spans 14 amino acids. The V gene lost 2 bases and the J gene lost 2 bases, with 11 bases spanning the gap. CDR1 SGDLS and CDR2 YYNGEE come from the germline V gene.

The chain recombines TRBV27 with TRBJ2-1, with 10 bases lining up with TRBD2. From germline, CDR1 is MNHEY and CDR2 SMNVEV (reference sequence). V was clipped by 6 bases and J by 7 bases; unmatched bases: 21. CDR3 length: 19 amino acids. CDR3 DNA sequence: TGTGCCAGCAGCGATTGGGACCGGGCTAGCGGGAGCTTATGGAATGAGCAGTTCTTC. As protein: CASSDWDRASGSLWNEQFF.

The chain carries TRBV27 and TRBJ2-5; possibly TRBD2 for D (6 bases). This CDR3 spans 15 amino acids. Trimming cost V 2 bases and J 5 bases, with 15 bases left between them. The germline gives CDR1 MNHEY, CDR2 SMNVEV (reference sequence). The chain's CDR3 is CASSLSLGSWETQYF. For the CDR3, the DNA is TGTGCCAGCAGTTTAAGTCTCGGGAGTTGGGAGACCCAGTACTTC.

The genes are TRBV5-1 and TRBJ1-1; D unresolved. The CDR3 has 16 residues. V was pared by 1 base and J by 2 bases, with 15 bases between. Germline V CDR1 and CDR2: SGHRS, YFSETQ. CDR3 nucleotide sequence: TGCGCCAGCAGCTTGACACGTAACAGTGCAAACACTGAAGCTTTCTTT. Translated, it gives CASSLTRNSANTEAFF.

The chain carries TRBV29-1 and TRBJ2-3; TRBD1 agrees at 7 bases. Germline CDR1 and CDR2: SQVTM and ANQGSEA. CDR3 length equals 15 residues. V lost 3 bases, J lost 2 bases, and 8 bases stayed unmatched. CDR3 sequence: CSVEGQIPDTDTQYF. DNA of the CDR3: TGCAGCGTTGAGGGACAGATCCCTGACACAGATACGCAGTATTTT.

This chain connects TRBV5-1 to TRBJ2-7; no firm D call. CDR1 and CDR2 from the germline V gene are SGHRS and YFSETQ. The CDR3 contains 14 residues. Deletions cut 4 bases from V and 3 bases from J, with 14 bases between. The CDR3 region is CASSPRESFYEQYF. The CDR3 DNA is TGCGCCAGCAGCCCTCGCGAGAGTTTCTACGAGCAGTACTTC.

The V and J genes are TRBV5-4 and TRBJ2-3; 7 nucleotides match TRBD1. V was pared by 4 bases and J by 2 bases, with 7 bases of the junction left unmatched. CDR3 length equals 15 residues. In germline, CDR1 is SGHNT, CDR2 YYREEE (reference sequence). CDR3 nucleotides: TGTGCCAGCAGCCTGGGGGACAGTACCACAGATACGCAGTATTTT. It encodes CASSLGDSTTDTQYF.

The V and J genes are TRBV5-8 and TRBJ1-2; D is possibly TRBD1 (5 bases). Germline V gene sequence: CDR1 SGHTS, CDR2 YDEGEE. Trimming pared 0 bases from V and 4 bases from J, leaving 13 bases between. CDR3 length: 15 residues. The CDR3 sequence: CASSLVGGASYGYTF. The CDR3 DNA reads as TGTGCCAGCAGCTTGGTTGGGGGAGCCTCCTATGGCTACACCTTC.

The chain is built from TRBV9 and TRBJ2-6, with D perhaps TRBD2 (5 bases). The CDR3 spans 16 residues. Germline values: CDR1 SGDLS, CDR2 YYNGEE. Trimming took off 4 bases at V and 0 bases at J, with 11 bases between the two ends. In DNA, the CDR3 is TGTGCCAGCAGCACCGGTGACTACTCTGGGGCCAACGTCCTGACTTTC. It encodes CASSTGDYSGANVLTF.

CDR3 protein: CASSRVSRDGDEKLFF. The CDR3 DNA reads TGTGCCAGTAGTAGGGTCAGCAGGGATGGGGATGAAAAACTGTTTTTT. This sequence joins TRBV19 and TRBJ1-4, with D possibly matching TRBD1 (5 bases). The V end lost 4 bases, the J end lost 6 bases, and 18 bases lay between the germline ends. The CDR3 covers 16 residues. Per the germline V gene, CDR1 is LNHDA and CDR2 is SQIVND (reference sequence).

Concerning this clone: A much larger clone sits a single nucleotide away, making a read error possible. The chain joins TRBV6-1 to TRBJ2-5, with D unclear. The J call may not be correct, given that the DNA end is closer to TRBJ2-7. CDR3 length: 11 residues. Germline V gives CDR1 MNHNS, CDR2 SASEGT. CDR3 nucleotide sequence: TGTGCCAGCAGCGAGTCCTACGAGCAGTACTTC. Residues: CASSESYEQYF.